Shown below are 27 T cell receptor beta chains from a single sample sequenced in a study of human T cells and chemical hapten exposure. MiXCR was run by TCRdb on the RACE reads, yielding one entry per CDR3 protein. The sample shows 380,000 or so distinct CDR3 sequences, around 5.5% of them seen only once. The time point here: pre-sensitization, week 0. Treatment meaning: therapeutic diphenylcyclopropenone sensitization with weekly scalp DPC. Sequences were derived from whole blood, sampled in connection with sensitization to the hapten diphenylcyclopropenone (DPC). Every receptor here comes from a woman under 30 with alopecia areata. Some clones in this sample may be carry-over from other donors' samples.

The table lists this clonotype with many counts. The chain couples TRBV9 to TRBJ2-5; TRBD2 aligns across 10 bases. Germline-derived CDR1 and CDR2 are SGDLS and YYNGEE. J lost 4 bases, V lost 3 bases, and 3 bases had no gene match. This CDR3 is 14 amino acids long. The CDR3 nucleotides are TGTGCCAGCAGCGATGCTAGCGGGGGAGAGACCCAGTACTTC. As protein: CASSDASGGETQYF.

The chain employs TRBV6-5 and TRBJ2-6, with D perhaps matching TRBD2 (6 bases). V dropped 0 bases and J dropped 3 bases, with 15 bases sitting between them. Germline V gene data show CDR1 as MNHEY and CDR2 as SVGAGI. The CDR3 has 18 amino acids. CDR3 sequence reads: CASSYSGGASRGANVLTF. In DNA, the CDR3 is TGTGCCAGCAGTTACTCGGGCGGGGCGAGCCGTGGGGCCAACGTCCTGACTTTC.

This clonotype was seen only a few times. This chain links TRBV12-5 with TRBJ2-7; D may match TRBD1 or TRBD2 (5 bases each). Germline CDR1 and CDR2: LGHNT and FRNRAP. V gave up 0 bases and J gave up 3 bases, with 12 bases separating them. The CDR3 is 15 residues long. The CDR3 loop reads CASGLVIGANYEQYF. The CDR3 region has the DNA TGTGCTAGTGGTTTGGTAATCGGGGCCAACTACGAGCAGTACTTC. Filled out from reference TRBV12-5 and TRBJ2-7, the complete variable domain reads DARVTQTPRHKVTEMGQEVTMRCQPILGHNTVFWYRQTMMQGLELLAYFRNRAPLDDSGMPKDRFSAEMPDATLATLKIQPSEPRDSAVYFCASGLVIGANYEQYFGPGTRLTVT.

This chain links TRBV29-1 with TRBJ2-1, with no clear D. V lost 5 bases and J lost 5, with 13 bases in between. Germline CDR1 is SQVTM and CDR2 is ANQGSEA. This CDR3 comprises 13 residues. Here the CDR3 reads CSVHPAGNNEQFF. The DNA of the CDR3 is TGCAGCGTTCATCCCGCTGGAAACAATGAGCAGTTCTTC.

The sample holds many counts of this clonotype. The chain combines TRBV6-5 with TRBJ1-6; D unresolved. CDR3 length: 15 amino acids. Germline V gene sequence: CDR1 MNHEY, CDR2 SVGAGI. V lost 7 bases to trimming and J lost 2 bases, with 12 bases between them. This chain's CDR3 is CASTKGRTYNSPLHF. CDR3 DNA sequence: TGTGCCAGCACCAAAGGGAGAACCTATAATTCACCCCTCCACTTT.

CDR3 DNA: TGCAGTGTCCCCAAGGTGGGCACGCAGTATTTT. It yields the protein CSVPKVGTQYF. This chain connects TRBV20-1 to TRBJ2-3; no clear D. This CDR3 contains 11 residues. CDR1 DFQATT and CDR2 SNEGSKA come from the germline V gene (reference sequence). Trimming removed 7 bases from V and 9 bases from J, with 14 bases in between.

The table lists this clonotype with many counts. The J gene is TRBJ2-1, the V gene TRBV5-1; weak D call: TRBD1 (6 bases). Germline V gene data show CDR1 as SGHRS and CDR2 as YFSETQ. V lost 4 bases and J lost 0, with 11 bases in between. This CDR3 has 15 residues. CDR3 in DNA: TGCGCCAGCAGCCCGGGACAAAGCTCCTACAATGAGCAGTTCTTC. The encoded protein is CASSPGQSSYNEQFF.

Many counts were recorded for this clonotype. V usage is TRBV7-9 and J usage is TRBJ1-2, with TRBD1 matching over 7 bases. Germline-derived CDR1 and CDR2 are SEHNR and FQNEAQ (reference sequence). The CDR3 is 12 amino acids. With V trimmed by 4 bases and J by 7 bases, 3 bases remained unmatched. The CDR3 nucleotides are TGTGCCAGCAGCTCCCAGGGGGTTGGCTACACCTTC. Encoded protein: CASSSQGVGYTF.

In its sample, this clonotype was seen many times. V usage is TRBV12-3 or TRBV12-4 and J usage is TRBJ2-3; D remains unclear. Trimming left V 10 bases short and J 0 bases short, with 11 bases between. This CDR3 is 13 amino acids long. The CDR3 protein is CATTAQSTDTQYF. As DNA, the CDR3 is TGTGCCACCACGGCACAGAGCACAGATACGCAGTATTTT.

This clonotype was counted many times. The rearrangement uses TRBV25-1 and TRBJ1-6; 7 positions agree with TRBD1. The junction had 6 bases not matched to a gene; V was cut back by 6 bases and J by 7 bases. CDR3 length: 14 amino acids. In germline, CDR1 is MGHDK, CDR2 SYGVNS. The CDR3 region is CASRADRDNSPLHF. The DNA of the CDR3 is TGTGCCAGCAGAGCAGACAGGGACAATTCACCCCTCCACTTT. The full variable domain, rest sourced from reference TRBV25-1 and TRBJ1-6, is EADIYQTPRYLVIGTGKKITLECSQTMGHDKMYWYQQDPGMELHLIHYSYGVNSTEKGDLSSESTVSRIRTEHFPLTLESARPSHTSQYLCASRADRDNSPLHFGNGTRLTVT.

Only a few counts were recorded for this clonotype. V is TRBV20-1 and J is TRBJ1-1; D uncertain. The V end was cut by 5 bases, the J end by 5 bases, with 15 bases between. The V gene's germline CDR1 is DFQATT and CDR2 SNEGSKA (reference sequence). CDR3 size: 13 residues. The CDR3 DNA reads TGCAGTGCTCAGAGGAGGTTTCGAACTGAAGCTTTCTTT. This gives the protein CSAQRRFRTEAFF.

This clonotype was recorded at least ten times. The V gene is TRBV7-2, the J gene TRBJ2-3; D might be TRBD2 (6 bases). Germline CDR1 SGHTA, CDR2 FQGNSA. This CDR3 is built from 14 residues. Trimming left V 4 bases short and J 2 bases short, with 10 bases between. The CDR3 DNA is TGTGCCAGCAGCTGGACTACCTCCACAGATACGCAGTATTTT. Amino acid sequence: CASSWTTSTDTQYF.

This clonotype was seen many times. The chain links TRBV29-1 to TRBJ2-6, with D unclear. Germline CDR1 and CDR2: SQVTM and ANQGSEA. The CDR3 has 14 residues. V gave up 6 bases and J gave up 0 bases, with 9 bases separating them. DNA for the CDR3: TGCAGCGTCCCGACGGCCTCTGGGGCCAACGTCCTGACTTTC. Translating gives CSVPTASGANVLTF.

The genes are TRBV11-2 and TRBJ1-6; no reliable D call. Germline-derived CDR1 and CDR2 are SGHAT and FQNNGV. The V and J ends lost 5 bases and 2 bases respectively, with 16 bases between them. This CDR3 is 17 amino acids long. CDR3: CASSTLRTGPYNSPLHF. CDR3 sequence (DNA): TGTGCCAGCAGCACTCTTCGAACCGGGCCCTATAATTCACCCCTCCACTTT.

This chain connects TRBV6-5 to TRBJ1-5; D might be TRBD1 (6 bases). V was cut by 6 bases and J by 5 bases, with 20 bases left in between. CDR3 length: 16 residues. Germline V lookup: CDR1 MNHEY, CDR2 SVGAGI. This chain's CDR3 is CASRVSRGGEHQPQHF. The CDR3 DNA reads TGTGCCAGCAGGGTTAGTCGAGGGGGGGAGCATCAGCCCCAGCATTTT.

This clonotype was seen many times. This sequence joins TRBV7-2 and TRBJ1-2; D is unresolved. CDR3 size: 14 residues. Per germline, CDR1 SGHTA and CDR2 FQGNSA. Trimming cost V 1 base and J 0 bases, with 6 bases left between them. The CDR3 region has the DNA TGTGCCAGCAGCTTAGGACGGTCTAACTATGGCTACACCTTC. It is translated as CASSLGRSNYGYTF. Looking up the rest from reference TRBV7-2 and TRBJ1-2 gives the full variable domain: GAGVSQSPSNKVTEKGKDVELRCDPISGHTALYWYRQSLGQGLEFLIYFQGNSAPDKSGLPSDRFSAERTGGSVSTLTIQRTQQEDSAVYLCASSLGRSNYGYTFGSGTRLTVV.

This clonotype has just a few counts. The chain employs TRBV7-2 and TRBJ2-1; D gene ambiguous. Germline V gene sequence: CDR1 SGHTA, CDR2 FQGNSA. The CDR3 spans 12 residues. V was clipped by 1 base and J by 7 bases, with 5 bases between them. DNA for the CDR3: TGTGCCAGCAGCTTAGGAAATAATGAGCAGTTCTTC. Translated, it gives CASSLGNNEQFF.

This clonotype was seen more than once but under ten times. The chain employs TRBV7-2 and TRBJ2-7, with D maybe TRBD2 (6 bases). V was shortened by 4 bases and J by 6 bases, with 13 bases between the two germline ends. CDR3 size: 13 residues. Germline-derived CDR1 and CDR2 are SGHTA and FQGNSA. In nucleotides, the CDR3 is TGTGCCAGCAGCTCCGACCCGGAGGGCGAGCAGTACTTC. This encodes CASSSDPEGEQYF.

This clonotype came up many times. The chain recombines TRBV3-1 with TRBJ2-3; no reliable D call. V was pared by 1 base and J by 1 base, with 6 bases between. The V gene's germline CDR1 is LGHDT and CDR2 YNNKEL (reference sequence). This CDR3 is 14 amino acids long. For the CDR3, the DNA is TGTGCCAGCAGCCAAGGGCTCCGCACAGATACGCAGTATTTT. As protein: CASSQGLRTDTQYF.

This clonotype was counted ten times or more. The chain carries TRBV6-1 and TRBJ1-5, with 8 nucleotides matching TRBD1. The J segment lost 2 bases and the V segment lost 6 bases, leaving 0 bases of the junction unmatched. There are 13 residues in the CDR3. Germline V gene sequence: CDR1 MNHNS, CDR2 SASEGT. The CDR3 spells CASRTGGNQPQHF. The CDR3, as DNA: TGTGCCAGCAGGACAGGGGGCAATCAGCCCCAGCATTTT.

Written as DNA, the CDR3 is TGCAGTGCTAGAGAGTACAGGGGGCGCGGCACTGAAGCTTTCTTT. It is translated as CSAREYRGRGTEAFF. This chain connects TRBV20-1 to TRBJ1-1, with 9 bases aligning to TRBD1. Trimming at V came to 0 bases and at J to 4 bases, leaving 6 bases not matched to a gene. CDR1 DFQATT and CDR2 SNEGSKA come from the germline V gene (reference sequence). CDR3 length: 15 residues.

The gene calls are TRBV9 and TRBJ2-5; 8 bases map to TRBD1. The germline CDR1 and CDR2 sequences are SGDLS and YYNGEE. V dropped 0 bases and J dropped 3; count of bases not matched to a gene: 4. The CDR3 is 15 residues long. The CDR3 protein is CASSVGTGLEETQYF. The CDR3, as DNA: TGTGCCAGCAGCGTAGGGACAGGGCTAGAAGAGACCCAGTACTTC.

This clonotype has at least ten counts. V and J are TRBV6-2 or TRBV6-3 and TRBJ1-5; possible D gene TRBD1, 5 bases. V lost 1 base and J 7 bases, leaving 11 bases between the germline ends. The CDR3 has 14 amino acids. Per the germline V gene, CDR1 is MNHEY and CDR2 is SVGEGT. DNA of the CDR3: TGTGCCAGCAGTTACTGGGGCTCCAACCAGCCCCAGCATTTT. This gives the protein CASSYWGSNQPQHF.

The V call is TRBV4-3, the J call TRBJ1-1; TRBD1 matches 8 bases. Germline lookup yields CDR1 LGHNA and CDR2 YSLEER. The CDR3 runs 16 residues. V was clipped by 1 base and J by 5 bases; unmatched bases: 9. The CDR3 sequence is CASSQGVGQGYTEAFF. In DNA form, the CDR3 reads TGCGCCAGCAGCCAAGGGGTAGGACAGGGATATACTGAAGCTTTCTTT.

This clonotype was seen a handful of times. J is TRBJ2-2 and V is TRBV14, with a tentative D call TRBD1 (6 bases). Trimming cost V 2 bases and J 6 bases, with 22 bases left between them. The germline V gene encodes CDR1 SGHDN and CDR2 FVKESK. The CDR3 extends over 18 amino acids. CDR3 residues: CASSQLRDLQGSSGELFF. The CDR3 DNA follows: TGTGCCAGCAGCCAACTCCGAGACCTACAGGGTTCCTCCGGGGAGCTGTTTTTT. The full variable domain, its missing parts supplied by reference TRBV14 and TRBJ2-2, is EAGVTQFPSHSVIEKGQTVTLRCDPISGHDNLYWYRRVMGKEIKFLLHFVKESKQDESGMPNNRFLAERTGGTYSTLKVQPAELEDSGVYFCASSQLRDLQGSSGELFFGEGSRLTVL.

The chain combines TRBV4-1 with TRBJ2-4; TRBD1 is a possible D gene (6 bases). Germline CDR1 is MGHRA and CDR2 is YSYEKL. V lost 5 bases, J lost 11 bases, and 10 bases lay in between. The length of the CDR3 is 11 residues. The CDR3 bases are TGCGCCAGCAGCGGGACATACGTTCAGTACTTC. It translates to CASSGTYVQYF.

This clonotype has more than one count but fewer than ten. The chain employs TRBV20-1 and TRBJ2-7, with TRBD2 as a possible D gene (6 bases). V dropped 4 bases and J dropped 2 bases, with 12 bases sitting between them. The CDR3 extends over 13 amino acids. CDR1 DFQATT and CDR2 SNEGSKA come from the germline V gene (reference sequence). CDR3 residues: CSATGTQTYEQYF. For the CDR3, the DNA is TGCAGTGCTACCGGGACTCAGACCTACGAGCAGTACTTC.